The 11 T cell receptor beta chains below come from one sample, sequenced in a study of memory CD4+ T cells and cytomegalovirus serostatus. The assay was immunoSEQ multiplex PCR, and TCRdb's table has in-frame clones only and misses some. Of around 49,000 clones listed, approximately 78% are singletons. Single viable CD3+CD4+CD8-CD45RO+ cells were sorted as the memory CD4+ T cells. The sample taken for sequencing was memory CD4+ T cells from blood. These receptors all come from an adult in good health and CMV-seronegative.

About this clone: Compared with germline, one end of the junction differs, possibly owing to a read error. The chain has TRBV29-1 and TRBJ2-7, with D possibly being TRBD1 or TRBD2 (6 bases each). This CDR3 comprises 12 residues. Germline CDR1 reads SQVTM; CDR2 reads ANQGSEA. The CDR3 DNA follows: TGCAGCGTCGCAAAGGGGGGTGGGCCCCAAGACTTC. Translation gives CSVAKGGGPQDF.

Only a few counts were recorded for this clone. The CDR3 DNA sequence: TGTGCCTGGAGGGGACAGACACAGAACACTGAAGCTTTCTTT. This gives the protein CAWRGQTQNTEAFF. This chain connects TRBV30 to TRBJ1-1, with 7 bases lining up with TRBD1. With 3 bases clipped from V and 1 base from J, the junction kept 5 bases outside the gene matches. Per germline, CDR1 GTSNPN and CDR2 SVGIG (reference sequence). The CDR3 is 14 amino acids.

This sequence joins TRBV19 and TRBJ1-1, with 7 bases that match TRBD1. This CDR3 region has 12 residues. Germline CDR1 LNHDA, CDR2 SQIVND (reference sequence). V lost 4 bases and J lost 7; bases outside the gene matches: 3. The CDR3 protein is CASSTQGGEAFF. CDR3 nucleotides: TGTGCCAGTAGTACCCAGGGGGGTGAAGCTTTCTTT.

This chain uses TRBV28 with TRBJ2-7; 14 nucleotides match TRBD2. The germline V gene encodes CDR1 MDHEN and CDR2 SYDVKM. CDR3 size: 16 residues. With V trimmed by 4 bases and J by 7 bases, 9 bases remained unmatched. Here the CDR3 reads CASSSYGTSGRGEQYF. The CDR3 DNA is TGTGCCAGCAGTTCATACGGGACTAGCGGGAGAGGTGAGCAGTACTTC.

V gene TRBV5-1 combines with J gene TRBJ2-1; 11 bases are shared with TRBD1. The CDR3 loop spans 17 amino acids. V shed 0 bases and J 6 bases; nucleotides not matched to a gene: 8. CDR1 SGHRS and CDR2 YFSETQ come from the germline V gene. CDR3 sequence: CASSLDPPGQGVNEQFF. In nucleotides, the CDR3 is TGCGCCAGCAGCTTGGATCCCCCGGGACAGGGGGTCAATGAGCAGTTCTTC.

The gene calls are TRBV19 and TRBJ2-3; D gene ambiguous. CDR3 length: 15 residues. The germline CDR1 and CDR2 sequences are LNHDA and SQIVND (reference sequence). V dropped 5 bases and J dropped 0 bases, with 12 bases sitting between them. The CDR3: CASSPSRTSTDTQYF. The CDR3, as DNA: TGTGCCAGTAGTCCTTCCAGGACCAGCACAGATACGCAGTATTTT.

DNA for the CDR3: TGTGCCAGCAGCTCGACCGGGACAGGGAGGAACCGCGGCTACACCTTC. Its protein is CASSSTGTGRNRGYTF. This chain joins TRBV5-4 and TRBJ1-2; 9 nucleotides agree with TRBD1. The ends lost 3 bases at V and 8 bases at J; junction bases unmatched: 14. This CDR3 is 16 amino acids long. Per the germline V gene, CDR1 is SGHNT and CDR2 is YYREEE (reference sequence).

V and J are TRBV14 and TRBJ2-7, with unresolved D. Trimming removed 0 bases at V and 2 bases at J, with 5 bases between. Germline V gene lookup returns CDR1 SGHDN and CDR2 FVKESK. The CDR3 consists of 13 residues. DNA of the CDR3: TGTGCCAGCAGCCAAGATGTGGCCTACGAGCAGTACTTC. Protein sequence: CASSQDVAYEQYF.

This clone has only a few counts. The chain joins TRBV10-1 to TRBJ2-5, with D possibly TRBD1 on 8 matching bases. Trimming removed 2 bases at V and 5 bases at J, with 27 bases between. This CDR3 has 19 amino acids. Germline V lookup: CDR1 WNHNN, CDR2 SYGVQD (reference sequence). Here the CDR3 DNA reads TGCGCCAGCAGTGAGCGGACAGGGAAGGCGGGAGAGGGTGGGGAGACCCAGTACTTC. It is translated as CASSERTGKAGEGGETQYF.

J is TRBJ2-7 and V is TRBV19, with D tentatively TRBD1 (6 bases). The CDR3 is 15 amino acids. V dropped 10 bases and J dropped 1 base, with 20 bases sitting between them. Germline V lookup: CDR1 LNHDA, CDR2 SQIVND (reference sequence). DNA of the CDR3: TGTGCCATAGTCGGGGACCGACAGGATTCCTACGAGCAGTACTTC. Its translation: CAIVGDRQDSYEQYF.

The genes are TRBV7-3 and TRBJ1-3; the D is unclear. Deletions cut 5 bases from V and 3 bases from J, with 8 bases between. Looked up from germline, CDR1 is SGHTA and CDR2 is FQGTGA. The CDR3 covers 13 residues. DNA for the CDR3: TGTGCCAGCAGCCTAGTCCATGGAAACACCATATATTTT. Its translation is CASSLVHGNTIYF.